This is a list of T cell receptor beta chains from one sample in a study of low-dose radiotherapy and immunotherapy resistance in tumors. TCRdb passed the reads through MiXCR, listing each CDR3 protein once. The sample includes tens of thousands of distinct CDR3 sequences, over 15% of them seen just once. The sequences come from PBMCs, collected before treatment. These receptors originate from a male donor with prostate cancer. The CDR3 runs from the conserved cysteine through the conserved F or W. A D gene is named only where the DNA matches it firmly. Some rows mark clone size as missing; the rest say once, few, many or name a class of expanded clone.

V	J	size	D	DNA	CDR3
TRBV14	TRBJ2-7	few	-	TGTGCCAGCAGCCCAGGGCAGACCCTCGAGCAGTACTTC	CASSPGQTLEQYF
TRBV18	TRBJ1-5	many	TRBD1	TGTGCCAGCTCACCCGGACAGGGCCCCAATCAGCCCCAGCATTTT	CASSPGQGPNQPQHF
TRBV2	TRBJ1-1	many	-	TGTGCCAGCAGTGAGGTGGAGGGCACTGAAGCTTTCTTT	CASSEVEGTEAFF
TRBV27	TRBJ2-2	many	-	TGTGCCAGCAGTTTGTCCAGGGGGAACACCGGGGAGCTGTTTTTT	CASSLSRGNTGELFF
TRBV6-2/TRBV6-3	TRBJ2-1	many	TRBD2	TGTGCCAGCAGTTACCCCTCGACTAGCGGGGGTGATAGCTCCTACAATGAGCAGTTCTTC	CASSYPSTSGGDSSYNEQFF
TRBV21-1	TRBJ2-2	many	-	TGTGCCAGCAGCCTCATGGACAGGGGGTACACCGGGGAGCTGTTTTTT	CASSLMDRGYTGELFF
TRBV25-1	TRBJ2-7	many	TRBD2	TGTGCCAGCACAGGACTAGCGGGGGGCTCCTACGAGCAGTACTTC	CASTGLAGGSYEQYF
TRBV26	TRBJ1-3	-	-	TGTGCCAGCGGACAGGGTTGGGCAAACACCATATATTTT	CASGQGWANTIYF
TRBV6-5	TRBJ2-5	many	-	TGTGCCAGCAGTTACACCACAGGTCAAGAGACCCAGTACTTC	CASSYTTGQETQYF
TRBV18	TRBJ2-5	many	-	TGTGCCAGCTCACCAGCAGCACGGTACTTC	CASSPAARYF
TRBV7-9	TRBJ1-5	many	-	TGTGCCAGCAGCTTGGGGGATCAGCCCCAGCATTTT	CASSLGDQPQHF
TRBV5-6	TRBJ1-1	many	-	TGTGCCAGCAGCTTGCTTCAAGGGCAGTCTGAAGCTTTCTTT	CASSLLQGQSEAFF
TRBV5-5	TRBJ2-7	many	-	TGTGCCAGCAGCTTGGCTACTACCGAGCAGTACTTC	CASSLATTEQYF
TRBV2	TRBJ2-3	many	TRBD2	TGTGCCAGCAGTGAAGTGTCAGCGCGGGGGGGGCGCTTGTATTTT	CASSEVSARGGRLYF
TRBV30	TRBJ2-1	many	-	TGTGCCTGGAGGAGGGTTGCCTACAATGAGCAGTTCTTC	CAWRRVAYNEQFF
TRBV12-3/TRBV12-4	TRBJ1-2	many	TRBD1	TGTGCCAGCAGTTTAGCGCAGGGGGGGGATGGCTACACCTTC	CASSLAQGGDGYTF
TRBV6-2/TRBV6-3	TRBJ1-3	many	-	TGTGCCACCCCGAGCTCTGGAAACACCATATATTTT	CATPSSGNTIYF
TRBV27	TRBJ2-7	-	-	TGTGCCAGCAGTTTAGGCGGGGTGGGCACCTACGAGCAGTACTTC	CASSLGGVGTYEQYF
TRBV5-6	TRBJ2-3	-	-	TGTGCCAGCAGCAGCAGAACAGATACGCAGTATTTT	CASSSRTDTQYF
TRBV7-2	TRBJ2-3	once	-	TGTGCCAGCAGCTTAAGTCGGGCGGATACGCAGTATTTT	CASSLSRADTQYF
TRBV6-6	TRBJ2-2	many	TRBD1	TGTGCCAGCAGGCCCGGACAGGGGGTAGCCGGGGAGCTGTTTTTT	CASRPGQGVAGELFF
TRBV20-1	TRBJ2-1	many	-	TGCAGTGCTAGAGATCTTGTCGGGGGCCATGAGCAGTTCTTC	CSARDLVGGHEQFF
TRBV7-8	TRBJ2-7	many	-	TGTGCCAGCAGCTTTGACAATTCCTACGAGCAGTACTTC	CASSFDNSYEQYF
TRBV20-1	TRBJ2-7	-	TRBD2	TGCAGTGCTCAGCTTGGGGGGGGCGAGCAGTACTTC	CSAQLGGGEQYF
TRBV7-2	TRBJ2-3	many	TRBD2	TGTGCCAGCAGCTTAGCTTCGGGGGGGGACACAGATACGCAGTATTTT	CASSLASGGDTDTQYF
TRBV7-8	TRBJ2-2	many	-	TGTGCCAGCAGCCGCCTCTCGCGGCGCACCGGGGAGCTGTTTTTT	CASSRLSRRTGELFF